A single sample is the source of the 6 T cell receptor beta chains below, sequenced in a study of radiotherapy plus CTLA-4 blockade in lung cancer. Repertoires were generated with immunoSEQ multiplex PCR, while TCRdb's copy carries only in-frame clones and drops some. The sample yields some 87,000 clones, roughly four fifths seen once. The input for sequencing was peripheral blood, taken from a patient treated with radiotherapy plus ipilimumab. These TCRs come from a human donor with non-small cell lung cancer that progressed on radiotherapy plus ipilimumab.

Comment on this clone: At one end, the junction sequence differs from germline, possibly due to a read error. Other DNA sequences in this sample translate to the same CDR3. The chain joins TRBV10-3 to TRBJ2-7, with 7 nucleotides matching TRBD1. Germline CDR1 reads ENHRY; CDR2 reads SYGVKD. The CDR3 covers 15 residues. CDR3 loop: CAISSAGTAHWEQYF. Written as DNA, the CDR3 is TGCGCCATCAGCTCCGCAGGGACAGCCCACTGGGAGCAGTACTTC.

CDR3 in amino acids: CASSLAPSAGNTIYF. DNA of the CDR3: TGCGCCAGCAGCTTGGCCCCATCGGCTGGAAACACCATATATTTT. This chain connects TRBV5-1 to TRBJ1-3; D is unclear. Germline V gives CDR1 SGHRS, CDR2 YFSETQ. Trimming took off 0 bases at V and 2 bases at J, with 9 bases between the two ends. The CDR3 has 15 residues.

CDR3 DNA: TGTGCCAGCAGTCCTCTGCCAGGGGGTTTCTATGGCTACACCTTC. Residues: CASSPLPGGFYGYTF. The chain uses TRBV5-4 and TRBJ1-2; 7 bases map to TRBD1. CDR1 and CDR2 (germline): SGHNT, YYREEE (reference sequence). The V segment lost 5 bases and the J segment 4 bases; nucleotides outside the gene matches: 11. This CDR3 contains 15 residues.

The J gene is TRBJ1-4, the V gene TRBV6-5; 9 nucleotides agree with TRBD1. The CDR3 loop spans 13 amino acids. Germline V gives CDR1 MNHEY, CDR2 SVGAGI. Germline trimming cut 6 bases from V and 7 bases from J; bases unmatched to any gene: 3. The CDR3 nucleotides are TGTGCCAGCAGGGGGACAGGGACTGAAAAACTGTTTTTT. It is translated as CASRGTGTEKLFF.

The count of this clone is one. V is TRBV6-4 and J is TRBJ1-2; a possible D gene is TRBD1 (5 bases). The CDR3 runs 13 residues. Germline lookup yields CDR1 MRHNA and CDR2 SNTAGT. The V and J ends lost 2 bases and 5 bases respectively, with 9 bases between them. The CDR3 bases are TGTGCCAGCAGTGACGGCAGGGAGTATGGCTACACCTTC. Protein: CASSDGREYGYTF.

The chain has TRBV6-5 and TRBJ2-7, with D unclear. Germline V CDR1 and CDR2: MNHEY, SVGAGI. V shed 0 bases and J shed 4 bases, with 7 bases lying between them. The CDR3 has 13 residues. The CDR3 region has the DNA TGTGCCAGCAGTTACTCCCACTTTTACGAGCAGTACTTC. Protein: CASSYSHFYEQYF.